The sequence of this T cell receptor beta chain was determined in a study of beta chain features in type 1 diabetes. Whole-study findings and limits: PCR could preferentially amplify shorter templates, alike in patients and controls.

As regards this clone: No antigen is known for it.

The V gene lost 4 bases and the J gene lost 0 bases, with 10 bases spanning the gap. Looked up from germline, CDR1 is SQVTM and CDR2 is ANQGSEA. This CDR3 spans 14 amino acids. The whole isolated RNA underwent reverse transcription, so sequencing captured expressed TCRB transcripts. Sequencing used immunoSEQ multiplex PCR; TCRdb keeps in-frame clones, though not all of them. Of under 800,000 clones detected, about 16% appear once; the ten largest clones hold under 0.095%. The sequencing input was naive CD4+ T cells from blood. V and J are TRBV29-1 and TRBJ2-1; the D is unclear. This receptor was obtained from a man between 18 and 29 years old in good health. In DNA, the CDR3 is TGCAGCGTTGCTTTATTCAGCTCCTACAATGAGCAGTTCTTC. It specifies CSVALFSSYNEQFF.